Following are 21 T cell receptor beta chains from one sample sequenced in a study of OX40 agonist ivuxolimab in advanced cancers. Clones were sequenced by immunoSEQ multiplex PCR, and TCRdb holds only the in-frame ones, with some missing. The profile shows tens of thousands of clones, over 80% of them singletons. The material sequenced was CD4+ or CD8+ T cells sorted from blood, taken in a trial of the OX40 agonist ivuxolimab. The receptors derive from an adult with an advanced solid tumor such as melanoma, head and neck, liver or kidney cancer.

With regard to this clone: Other DNA sequences in this sample translate to the same CDR3. This chain uses TRBV7-2 with TRBJ2-3; D remains ambiguous. In germline, CDR1 is SGHTA, CDR2 FQGNSA. V dropped 1 base and J dropped 4 bases, with 6 bases sitting between them. The CDR3 is made up of 13 amino acids. The CDR3 sequence: CASSLGGADTQYF. The CDR3 DNA follows: TGTGCCAGCAGCTTAGGTGGGGCAGATACGCAGTATTTT.

The chain couples TRBV19 to TRBJ2-2; either TRBD1 or TRBD2 may fit D (6 bases each). With 5 bases removed from V and 6 bases from J, the gap between germline ends came to 13 bases. This CDR3 comprises 14 residues. Looked up from germline, CDR1 is LNHDA and CDR2 is SQIVND (reference sequence). Written as DNA, the CDR3 is TGTGCCAGTAGTGCACAGGGAGGAGCCGGGGAGCTGTTTTTT. This translates into CASSAQGGAGELFF.

V is TRBV11-2 and J is TRBJ2-5; TRBD2 agrees at 14 bases. The junction had 13 bases not matched to a gene; V was cut back by 5 bases and J by 5 bases. The CDR3 loop spans 18 amino acids. The germline V gene has CDR1 SGHAT and CDR2 FQNNGV. The chain's CDR3 is CASSQGLAGEWKHETQYF. CDR3 sequence (DNA): TGTGCCAGCAGCCAGGGACTAGCGGGGGAATGGAAGCATGAGACCCAGTACTTC.

This clone is a singleton in its sample. The chain links TRBV9 to TRBJ1-1, with D possibly being TRBD1 (5 bases). V shed 4 bases and J shed 5 bases, with 15 bases lying between them. This CDR3 contains 14 residues. Looked up from germline, CDR1 is SGDLS and CDR2 is YYNGEE. The CDR3 region has the DNA TGTGCCAGCAGCCCACTGGCAGGGAGAACTGAAGCTTTCTTT. Translation: CASSPLAGRTEAFF.

V is TRBV28 and J is TRBJ1-1; unclear D gene. CDR1 and CDR2 from the germline V gene are MDHEN and SYDVKM. The V end lost 2 bases, the J end lost 0 bases, and 16 bases lay between the germline ends. The CDR3 runs to 17 residues. In DNA, the CDR3 is TGTGCCAGCAGTTTAAGCGCTCGACCGAGATTGAACACTGAAGCTTTCTTT. Protein sequence: CASSLSARPRLNTEAFF.

The V and J genes are TRBV13 and TRBJ1-2; TRBD1 matches at 7 bases. CDR3 length equals 13 residues. Germline V gives CDR1 PRHDT, CDR2 FYEKMQ (reference sequence). With 5 bases clipped from V and 4 bases from J, the junction kept 4 bases outside the gene matches. The CDR3 loop is CASSRQGSYGYTF. The CDR3 nucleotides read TGTGCCAGCAGCCGACAGGGAAGCTATGGCTACACCTTC. Drawing the rest from reference TRBV13 and TRBJ1-2, the complete variable domain is AAGVIQSPRHLIKEKRETATLKCYPIPRHDTVYWYQQGPGQDPQFLISFYEKMQSDKGSIPDRFSAQQFSDYHSELNMSSLELGDSALYFCASSRQGSYGYTFGSGTRLTVV.

The chain recombines TRBV5-8 with TRBJ2-2; the match to TRBD2 covers 8 bases. There are 16 residues in the CDR3. The J segment lost 3 bases and the V segment lost 9 bases, leaving 13 bases of the junction unmatched. CDR1 is SGHTS, CDR2 YDEGEE, per germline. The CDR3 reads CATVTPGLGDTGELFF. CDR3 DNA sequence: TGTGCCACCGTAACACCGGGACTAGGGGACACCGGGGAGCTGTTTTTT.

This clone showed up just a few times. This chain joins TRBV7-2 and TRBJ1-2; perhaps TRBD1 as D (5 bases). The CDR3 loop spans 13 amino acids. Germline V CDR1 and CDR2: SGHTA, FQGNSA. Trimming removed 0 bases from V and 3 bases from J, with 5 bases in between. The DNA of the CDR3 is TGTGCCAGCAGCTTAGCGGGGCACTATGGCTACACCTTC. It translates to CASSLAGHYGYTF.

The gene calls are TRBV5-1 and TRBJ2-2; the D is unclear. V lost 0 bases and J lost 0, with 9 bases in between. The CDR3 has 16 amino acids. CDR1 is SGHRS and CDR2 is YFSETQ in the germline V gene. CDR3 loop: CASSLDGRANTGELFF. CDR3 in DNA: TGCGCCAGCAGCTTGGATGGCAGAGCGAACACCGGGGAGCTGTTTTTT.

This clone has just a few counts. The J gene is TRBJ1-2, the V gene TRBV19; D not resolved. Between the trimmed V and J ends, which lost 6 bases and 0 bases, there was a span of 8 bases. This CDR3 has 13 residues. Per germline, CDR1 LNHDA and CDR2 SQIVND (reference sequence). CDR3 sequence reads: CASSTSPNYGYTF. As DNA, the CDR3 is TGTGCCAGTAGCACGTCCCCTAACTATGGCTACACCTTC.

This chain connects TRBV4-2 to TRBJ1-1, with D uncertain. There are 16 residues in the CDR3. The germline gives CDR1 LGHNA, CDR2 YNFKEQ. V was clipped by 4 bases and J by 2 bases, with 17 bases between them. In nucleotides, the CDR3 is TGTGCCAGCAGCCCGACGGGGAACAGTCCTAACACTGAAGCTTTCTTT. This translates into CASSPTGNSPNTEAFF.

This clone was counted only a few times. V gene TRBV28 combines with J gene TRBJ2-7; 9 bases agree with TRBD1. Losses at the gene ends were 5 bases for V and 4 bases for J; bases not matched to a gene: 9. Germline values: CDR1 MDHEN, CDR2 SYDVKM. CDR3 length equals 15 residues. The CDR3 reads CASSTFGQGPYEQYF. In nucleotides, the CDR3 is TGTGCCAGCAGTACTTTCGGACAGGGGCCATACGAGCAGTACTTC.

The J gene is TRBJ1-4, the V gene TRBV7-9, with D possibly being TRBD1 (6 bases). CDR3 size: 18 residues. Germline V gene sequence: CDR1 SEHNR, CDR2 FQNEAQ (reference sequence). The ends were cut back, 5 bases at V and 7 bases at J, with 26 bases in the middle. The CDR3 DNA is TGTGCCAGCAGCGGACGGGTGACAGGACGTAGCCAAGGTGAAAAACTGTTTTTT. It yields the protein CASSGRVTGRSQGEKLFF.

The V and J genes are TRBV11-2 and TRBJ2-7; D may be TRBD2 (6 bases). V was clipped by 5 bases and J by 4 bases, with 18 bases between them. CDR3 length equals 15 residues. Germline CDR1 is SGHAT and CDR2 is FQNNGV. The CDR3 DNA reads as TGTGCCAGCAGCCCCGGGACTGGAGCGTATTACGAGCAGTACTTC. Translated, it gives CASSPGTGAYYEQYF.

This sequence joins TRBV6-5 and TRBJ1-5; D perhaps matches TRBD1 (6 bases). Germline CDR1 and CDR2: MNHEY and SVGAGI. V was pared by 6 bases and J by 5 bases, with 11 bases between. The CDR3 sequence is 13 residues long. CDR3 bases: TGTGCCAGCAGCCAGGGGACCTATCAGCCCCAGCATTTT. Protein sequence: CASSQGTYQPQHF.

The chain couples TRBV7-8 to TRBJ2-3; D gene uncertain. Germline CDR1 SGHVS, CDR2 FQNEAQ. Trimming removed 11 bases at V and 3 bases at J, with 15 bases between. The CDR3 consists of 13 residues. The CDR3 protein is CALQVIGTDTQYF. The CDR3 nucleotides read TGTGCCCTCCAGGTGATAGGAACAGATACGCAGTATTTT.

This clone has only a few counts. The chain recombines TRBV10-3 with TRBJ1-3, with 7 bases that match TRBD1. From germline, CDR1 is ENHRY and CDR2 SYGVKD. This CDR3 region has 14 residues. V gave up 6 bases and J gave up 11 bases; unmatched junction bases: 13. The CDR3 nucleotides read TGTGCCATCAGGGGGACAGCCCAAGAGAACGCCATATATTTT. This sequence encodes CAIRGTAQENAIYF.

This sequence joins TRBV14 and TRBJ1-1, with TRBD1 identical over 9 bases. The length of the CDR3 is 14 residues. Germline CDR1 is SGHDN and CDR2 is FVKESK. V was clipped by 3 bases and J by 11 bases; unmatched bases: 10. Here the CDR3 DNA reads TGTGCCAGCAGCCATCCGGGACAGGGTTCTGTTGCTTTCTTT. It yields the protein CASSHPGQGSVAFF.

The J gene is TRBJ2-3, the V gene TRBV30, with TRBD1 identical over 9 bases. The V and J ends lost 7 bases and 6 bases, in that order; junction bases with no gene match: 8. The V gene's germline CDR1 is GTSNPN and CDR2 SVGIG (reference sequence). CDR3 length equals 13 residues. As DNA, the CDR3 is TGTGCCTTTTCACAGGGGGCCAGGGATACGCAGTATTTT. As protein: CAFSQGARDTQYF.

The CDR3: CASSPGSVGSYEQYF. DNA of the CDR3: TGCGCCAGCAGCCCAGGGTCGGTGGGATCCTACGAGCAGTACTTC. The chain joins TRBV5-1 to TRBJ2-7; D perhaps matches TRBD1 (5 bases). Germline V gene sequence: CDR1 SGHRS, CDR2 YFSETQ. There are 15 residues in the CDR3. With 4 bases removed from V and 1 base from J, the gap between germline ends came to 15 bases.

This chain links TRBV7-2 with TRBJ2-1; 9 positions agree with TRBD2. Trimming at V came to 7 bases and at J to 4 bases, leaving 11 bases not matched to a gene. Looked up from germline, CDR1 is SGHTA and CDR2 is FQGNSA. The CDR3 extends over 16 amino acids. The CDR3: CASNSQAGGLYNEQFF. DNA of the CDR3: TGTGCCAGCAACTCCCAGGCGGGGGGGCTGTACAATGAGCAGTTCTTC.